These 8 T cell receptor beta chains originate from one sample sequenced in a study of T cell responses to AZD1222 COVID-19 vaccine. Some clones are missing from TCRdb's copy, which holds only in-frame ones; the method was immunoSEQ multiplex PCR. In the table there are about 110,000 clones, approximately 90% of which are singletons. Source: peripheral blood, taken on day 0 of AZD1222 vaccination. The receptors stem from an adult in good health.

Judged by abundance, this clone is medium-sized. The genes are TRBV6-6 and TRBJ1-2, with D hard to call. Germline V CDR1 and CDR2: MNHNY, SVGAGI (reference sequence). V dropped 5 bases and J dropped 4 bases, with 14 bases sitting between them. The CDR3 extends over 14 amino acids. As DNA, the CDR3 is TGTGCCAGCAGTAAACTCTCTTGGACCTATGGCTACACCTTC. Translating it yields CASSKLSWTYGYTF.

There are a few counts of this clone. This rearrangement joins TRBV7-9 to TRBJ1-4; D is ambiguous. Germline assignment: CDR1 SEHNR and CDR2 FQNEAQ (reference sequence). The length of the CDR3 is 13 residues. The V end was cut by 3 bases, the J end by 5 bases, with 7 bases between. CDR3 loop: CASSFGPNEKLFF. The CDR3 region has the DNA TGTGCCAGCAGCTTCGGACCCAATGAAAAACTGTTTTTT.

The rearrangement uses TRBV5-1 and TRBJ1-4, with D possibly being TRBD1 (6 bases). The CDR3 is 15 amino acids. Germline-derived CDR1 and CDR2 are SGHRS and YFSETQ. Trimming shortened V by 0 bases and J by 9 bases, and 15 bases separated the two germline ends. Here the CDR3 reads CASSLEQGKTKKLFF. The CDR3, as DNA: TGCGCCAGCAGCTTGGAACAGGGTAAAACGAAAAAACTGTTTTTT.

J is TRBJ2-7 and V is TRBV6-2 or TRBV6-3; TRBD1 might be the D (5 bases). Between the trimmed V and J ends, which lost 5 bases and 0 bases, there was a span of 14 bases. In germline, CDR1 is MNHEY, CDR2 SVGEGT. This CDR3 comprises 15 residues. CDR3: CASSDGQSSSYEQYF. In nucleotides, the CDR3 is TGTGCCAGCAGTGACGGACAATCCTCCTCCTACGAGCAGTACTTC.

The rearrangement joins TRBV6-5 to TRBJ2-7; 9 bases line up with TRBD1. Germline V gives CDR1 MNHEY, CDR2 SVGAGI. Trimming took 4 bases from V and 1 from J; bases not matched to a gene: 8. The CDR3 consists of 16 residues. The CDR3, as DNA: TGTGCCAGCAGTTTACAGGGGGCCGGGACTTCCTACGAGCAGTACTTC. As protein: CASSLQGAGTSYEQYF.

The chain is built from TRBV6-6 and TRBJ2-5; D might be TRBD2 (5 bases). V shed 7 bases and J shed 6 bases, with 9 bases lying between them. The CDR3 covers 11 residues. Per germline, CDR1 MNHNY and CDR2 SVGAGI (reference sequence). The chain's CDR3 is CASTDGKTQYF. The CDR3 nucleotides read TGTGCCAGCACGGACGGGAAGACCCAGTACTTC.

The chain has TRBV5-6 and TRBJ1-1; no reliable D call. The V gene lost 4 bases and the J gene lost 1 base, with 11 bases spanning the gap. From germline, CDR1 is SGHDT and CDR2 YYEEEE. The CDR3 is 14 amino acids. CDR3 nucleotides: TGTGCCAGCAGCCCGAGCCCAGAGAACACTGAAGCTTTCTTT. Translated, it gives CASSPSPENTEAFF.

J is TRBJ2-2 and V is TRBV3-1 (or the pseudogene TRBV3-2), with 10 bases identical to TRBD2. The CDR3 spans 16 residues. With 3 bases clipped from V and 6 bases from J, the junction kept 7 bases outside the gene matches. Germline lookup yields CDR1 LGHDT and CDR2 YNNKEL (reference sequence). CDR3 loop: CASSHRAGGDSGELFF. The CDR3 nucleotides are TGTGCCAGCAGCCACCGAGCGGGGGGGGACTCCGGGGAGCTGTTTTTT.